Presented here are 7 T cell receptor beta chains from one specimen sequenced in a study of shared clonotypes between healthy human individuals (dated by TCRdb to the early 2020s). The library was generated by the immunoSEQ multiplex PCR assay. TCRdb limited this immuneACCESS table to in-frame rearrangements with V and J called. A share of clones is missing; checked studies link under half to unresolved V genes, and the rest is unexplained. The sample table contains 2,500,000 or so clones; only one count was recorded for roughly nine tenths of them. The top ten clones comprise roughly 0.14% of the sample. Input material: naive CD4+ T cells sorted from blood. This specimen's cell subset or site label, per the study, means: CD45RA+ positively selected. The receptor set was obtained from a man aged 18 to 35 in good health.

This clone was seen a handful of times. This CDR3 is also generated by other DNA sequences in the sample. The V call is TRBV30, the J call TRBJ1-6; 8 bases line up with TRBD1. Per the germline V gene, CDR1 is GTSNPN and CDR2 is SVGIG (reference sequence). V trimming: 1 base; J trimming: 7 bases; junction bases outside the gene matches: 0. The CDR3 has 13 amino acids. The CDR3 is CAWSDRGNSPLHF. CDR3 DNA: TGTGCCTGGAGTGACAGGGGGAATTCACCCCTCCACTTT.

The CDR3 DNA is TGTGCCAGCAGTCTACAGGGGGGCCTCTATGGCTACACCTTC. It codes for CASSLQGGLYGYTF. The chain combines TRBV27 with TRBJ1-2, with 8 positions matching TRBD1. The CDR3 loop spans 14 amino acids. V gave up 5 bases and J gave up 4 bases; unmatched junction bases: 6. Germline V lookup: CDR1 MNHEY, CDR2 SMNVEV (reference sequence).

Details on this clone: This sample includes further DNA sequences coding for the same CDR3. The chain uses TRBV5-1 and TRBJ2-5; maybe TRBD1 (5 bases). The V gene lost 0 bases and the J gene lost 3 bases, with 9 bases spanning the gap. Germline values: CDR1 SGHRS, CDR2 YFSETQ. There are 14 residues in the CDR3. CDR3 protein: CASSLGQGKETQYF. In nucleotides, the CDR3 is TGCGCCAGCAGCTTGGGGCAGGGAAAAGAGACCCAGTACTTC. The full variable domain, completed using reference TRBV5-1 and TRBJ2-5, is KAGVTQTPRYLIKTRGQQVTLSCSPISGHRSVSWYQQTPGQGLQFLFEYFSETQRNKGNFPGRFSGRQFSNSRSEMNVSTLELGDSALYLCASSLGQGKETQYFGPGTRLLVL.

The rearrangement uses TRBV6-5 and TRBJ1-4, with D perhaps matching TRBD1 (6 bases). Germline V lookup: CDR1 MNHEY, CDR2 SVGAGI. Trimming removed 2 bases at V and 6 bases at J, with 10 bases between. The CDR3 is 14 residues long. The CDR3 sequence: CASSYRGTDEKLFF. In DNA form, the CDR3 reads TGTGCCAGCAGTTACAGGGGGACGGATGAAAAACTGTTTTTT.

The table lists this clone with a few counts. The chain has TRBV30 and TRBJ1-4; 7 bases match TRBD1. Germline V gene sequence: CDR1 GTSNPN, CDR2 SVGIG (reference sequence). The V and J ends lost 0 bases and 6 bases, in that order; junction bases with no gene match: 1. The CDR3 has 13 amino acids. CDR3: CAWSVQGDEKLFF. The CDR3 nucleotides are TGTGCCTGGAGTGTTCAGGGGGATGAAAAACTGTTTTTT.

The CDR3 bases are TGTGCCAGCAGTTTATATCCAGGGGGGAATGAGCAGTTCTTC. Its protein is CASSLYPGGNEQFF. The chain couples TRBV27 to TRBJ2-1, with a possible D match to TRBD1 (7 bases). V dropped 1 base and J dropped 7 bases, with 11 bases sitting between them. The CDR3 length is 14 residues. Germline V gene lookup returns CDR1 MNHEY and CDR2 SMNVEV (reference sequence).

Notes on this clone: This same CDR3 is encoded by further DNA sequences in the sample. The genes are TRBV9 and TRBJ2-6; D is ambiguous. Germline V lookup: CDR1 SGDLS, CDR2 YYNGEE. The CDR3 is 14 residues long. V was cut by 2 bases and J by 0 bases, with 3 bases left in between. CDR3 DNA: TGTGCCAGCAGCGTGGACTCTGGGGCCAACGTCCTGACTTTC. It specifies CASSVDSGANVLTF.